Listed below are T cell receptor beta chains from one sample, sequenced in a study of T-cell reconstitution after alpha-beta-depleted transplantation in children. MiXCR, run by TCRdb on the PCR reads, gives a single entry per CDR3 protein. The sample contains 580,000 or so distinct CDR3 sequences, about 23% of which appear only once. The sequences come from PBMCs, mostly from graft donor cells, collected 360 days after TCRalphabeta/CD19-depleted stem cell transplant. These receptors were taken from a boy under three years old who had a stem cell transplant for acute myeloid leukemia, so the T cells may come from the graft donor. Each CDR3 is given with its conserved first and last residue. Clone size is not always given. Where it is, it says once, few, many or a class for expanded clones.

abundance,v_gene,CDR3aa
-,TRBV25-1,CASSVQGVNTEAFF
-,TRBV15,CATSTEIAQSSYNEQFF
few,TRBV20-1,CSATRDRTNYGYTF
-,TRBV12-3/TRBV12-4,CSSTFGASGYNEQFF
-,TRBV6-5,CASSRVGQTNEKLFF
-,TRBV6-2/TRBV6-3,CASSNRNGGGAWNEQFF
-,TRBV7-6,CASSPRAGRPNTGELFF
many,TRBV6-5,CASRELGDTQYF
-,TRBV3-1,CASSLSRPGNEQFF
few,TRBV12-3/TRBV12-4,CASSTYPQGPLRPYEQYF
once,TRBV6-5,CASSYSVGGFRAGELFF